A selection of T cell receptor beta chains follows, all from one sample in a study of T cells in localized non-small cell lung cancer. Only in-frame clones appear in the TCRdb table, and some are missing; sequencing was by immunoSEQ multiplex PCR. The table has under 70,000 clones, 86% seen once. Sequencing was performed on peripheral blood, taken before any cancer treatment. The source of these receptors is a woman aged 40-70 years with stage I lung adenocarcinoma. Both conserved end residues are part of each CDR3. A D gene is named only where the DNA matches it firmly. Size values are once, few and many counts, or a class for expanded clones, and some rows have none.

clone size	J gene	CDR3 length	V gene	D gene	CDR3 protein	CDR3 DNA
NA	TRBJ2-3	16	TRBV7-2	NA	CASSLRRGASTDTQYF	TGTGCCAGCAGCTTAAGACGGGGGGCCAGCACAGATACGCAGTATTTT
NA	TRBJ1-6	15	TRBV5-1	NA	CASRPTGPRNSPLHF	TGCGCCAGCAGACCGACAGGACCTCGGAATTCACCCCTCCACTTT
NA	TRBJ2-2	13	TRBV5-6	NA	CASSPAPTGELFF	TGTGCCAGCAGCCCTGCTCCCACCGGGGAGCTGTTTTTT
NA	TRBJ1-1	17	TRBV4-3	TRBD1	CASSQGATPGGHTEAFF	TGCGCCAGCAGCCAAGGAGCTACCCCAGGGGGCCACACTGAAGCTTTCTTT
NA	TRBJ2-7	13	TRBV6-6	TRBD1	CASSSGTGAEQYF	TGTGCCAGCAGCTCCGGGACAGGGGCCGAGCAGTACTTC
few	TRBJ1-2	14	TRBV27	TRBD1	CASSRTTGWDGYTF	TGTGCCAGCAGTAGAACGACAGGGTGGGATGGCTACACCTTC
NA	TRBJ1-1	14	TRBV6-6	NA	CASSRTVMNTEAFF	TGTGCCAGCAGCCGGACAGTCATGAACACTGAAGCTTTCTTT
NA	TRBJ1-4	14	TRBV7-8	NA	CASSLSGSDEKLFF	TGTGCCAGCAGCTTATCCGGGAGTGACGAAAAACTGTTTTTT
NA	TRBJ1-6	12	TRBV6-6	NA	CASSLLNSPLHF	TGTGCCAGCAGTCTCCTTAATTCACCCCTCCACTTT
NA	TRBJ1-6	14	TRBV6-6	NA	CASSGTKNNSPLHF	TGTGCCAGTTCCGGGACAAAAAATAATTCACCCCTCCACTTT
NA	TRBJ2-3	14	TRBV7-6	NA	CASTRGVSTDTQYF	TGTGCCAGTACTCGCGGGGTTAGCACAGATACGCAGTATTTT
NA	TRBJ2-3	14	TRBV11-3	TRBD2	CASSFRGGTDTQYF	TGTGCCAGCAGCTTCCGGGGGGGCACAGATACGCAGTATTTT
few	TRBJ2-7	15	TRBV7-2	TRBD1	CASTIPGTGSYEQYF	TGTGCCAGCACCATACCGGGGACAGGCTCCTACGAGCAGTACTTC
NA	TRBJ1-1	15	TRBV7-2	NA	CASSVSGSMNTEAFF	TGTGCCAGCAGCGTTTCCGGGTCCATGAACACTGAAGCTTTCTTT
NA	TRBJ2-2	16	TRBV9	TRBD2	CASSVGGGANTGELFF	TGTGCCAGCAGCGTAGGCGGGGGGGCGAACACCGGGGAGCTGTTTTTT
few	TRBJ1-2	12	TRBV25-1	NA	CASSEAIDGYTF	TGTGCCAGCAGTGAAGCTATTGATGGCTACACCTTC
NA	TRBJ1-3	17	TRBV5-4	NA	CASSLQGRGRSGNTIYF	TGTGCCAGCAGCTTGCAGGGCAGGGGACGCTCTGGAAACACCATATATTTT
NA	TRBJ2-5	15	TRBV5-1	NA	CASSLLGASQETQYF	TGCGCCAGCAGCTTGTTGGGGGCGTCCCAAGAGACCCAGTACTTC
NA	TRBJ1-1	12	TRBV6-5	NA	CASTTGGTEAFF	TGTGCCAGCACCACCGGGGGGACTGAAGCTTTCTTT
NA	TRBJ2-1	17	TRBV5-6	NA	CASSLVAGIGPHNEQFF	TGTGCCAGCAGCTTGGTTGCTGGGATAGGGCCCCACAATGAGCAGTTCTTC
NA	TRBJ2-1	15	TRBV5-4	TRBD1	CASSWDRGNYNEQFF	TGTGCCAGCAGCTGGGACAGGGGAAACTACAATGAGCAGTTCTTC
once	TRBJ2-7	13	TRBV7-2	NA	CASSSDTTYEQYF	TGTGCCAGCAGCTCGGACACTACCTACGAGCAGTACTTC